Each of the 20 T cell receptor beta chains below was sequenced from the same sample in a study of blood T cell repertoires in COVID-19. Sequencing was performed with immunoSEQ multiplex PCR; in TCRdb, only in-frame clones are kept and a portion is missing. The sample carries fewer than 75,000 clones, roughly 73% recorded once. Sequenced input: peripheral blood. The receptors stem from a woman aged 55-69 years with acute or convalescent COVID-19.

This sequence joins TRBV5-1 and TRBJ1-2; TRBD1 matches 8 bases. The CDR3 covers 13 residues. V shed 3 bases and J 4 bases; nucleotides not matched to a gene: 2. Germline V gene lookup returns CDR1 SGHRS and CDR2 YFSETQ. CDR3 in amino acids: CASSSGQGYGYTF. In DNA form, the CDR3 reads TGCGCCAGCAGCTCCGGACAGGGCTATGGCTACACCTTC. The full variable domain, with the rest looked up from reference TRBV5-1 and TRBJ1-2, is KAGVTQTPRYLIKTRGQQVTLSCSPISGHRSVSWYQQTPGQGLQFLFEYFSETQRNKGNFPGRFSGRQFSNSRSEMNVSTLELGDSALYLCASSSGQGYGYTFGSGTRLTVV.

CDR3 region: CASSPTGAPTEAFF. The CDR3 bases are TGTGCCAGCAGCCCTACAGGCGCACCTACTGAAGCTTTCTTT. J is TRBJ1-1 and V is TRBV2, with TRBD1 as a possible D gene (5 bases). V was trimmed by 6 bases and J by 5 bases, leaving 16 bases between them. Germline CDR1 is SNHLY and CDR2 is FYNNEI. The CDR3 loop spans 14 amino acids. The entire variable domain, with the rest obtained from reference TRBV2 and TRBJ1-1, is as follows: EPEVTQTPSHQVTQMGQEVILRCVPISNHLYFYWYRQILGQKVEFLVSFYNNEISEKSEIFDDQFSVERPDGSNFTLKIRSTKLEDSAMYFCASSPTGAPTEAFFGQGTRLTVV.

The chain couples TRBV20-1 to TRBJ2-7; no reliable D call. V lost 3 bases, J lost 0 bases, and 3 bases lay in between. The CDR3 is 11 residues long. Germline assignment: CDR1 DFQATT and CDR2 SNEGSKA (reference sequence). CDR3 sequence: CSASSSYEQYF. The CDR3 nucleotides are TGCAGTGCTAGCAGCTCCTACGAGCAGTACTTC.

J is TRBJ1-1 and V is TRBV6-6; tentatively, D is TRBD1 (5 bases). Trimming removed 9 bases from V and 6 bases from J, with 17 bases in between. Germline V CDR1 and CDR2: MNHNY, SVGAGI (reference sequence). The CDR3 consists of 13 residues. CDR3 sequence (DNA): TGTGCCAGTCGTCGGACGGGAGGGGCTGAAGCTTTCTTT. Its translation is CASRRTGGAEAFF.

The CDR3 nucleotides read TGTGCCAGCAGTTTCTACAGGGGAGAAGCTTTCTTT. Protein sequence: CASSFYRGEAFF. The chain has TRBV12-3 or TRBV12-4 and TRBJ1-1; 7 positions agree with TRBD1. After removal of 3 bases from V and 8 bases from J, the junction contained 3 bases not matched to a gene. The CDR3 is made up of 12 amino acids.

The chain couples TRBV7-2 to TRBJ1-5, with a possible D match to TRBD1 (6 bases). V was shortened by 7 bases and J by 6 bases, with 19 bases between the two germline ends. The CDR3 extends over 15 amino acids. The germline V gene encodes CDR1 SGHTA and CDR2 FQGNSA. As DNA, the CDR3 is TGTGCCAGCACCCAGGGCGGGGGGCGCTTTCAGCCCCAGCATTTT. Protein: CASTQGGGRFQPQHF.

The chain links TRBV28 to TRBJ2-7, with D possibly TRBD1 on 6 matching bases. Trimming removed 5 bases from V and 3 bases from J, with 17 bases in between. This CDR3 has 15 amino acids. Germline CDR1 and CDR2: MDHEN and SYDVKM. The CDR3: CASSPIPTGNYEQYF. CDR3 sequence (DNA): TGTGCCAGCAGTCCAATCCCTACAGGGAACTACGAGCAGTACTTC.

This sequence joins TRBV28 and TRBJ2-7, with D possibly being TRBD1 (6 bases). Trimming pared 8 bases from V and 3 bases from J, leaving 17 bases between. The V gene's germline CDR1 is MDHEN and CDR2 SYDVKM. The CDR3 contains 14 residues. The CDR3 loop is CASLHRAGNYEQYF. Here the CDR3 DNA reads TGTGCCAGCCTGCACAGGGCCGGCAACTACGAGCAGTACTTC. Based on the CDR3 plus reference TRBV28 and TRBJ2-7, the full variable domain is DVKVTQSSRYLVKRTGEKVFLECVQDMDHENMFWYRQDPGLGLRLIYFSYDVKMKEKGDIPEGYSVSREKKERFSLILESASTNQTSMYLCASLHRAGNYEQYFGPGTRLTVT.

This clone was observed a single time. The CDR3 DNA is TGCGCCAGCAGCCCGGGGCAGGGCGGGAAAGGCACTGAAGCTTTCTTT. It is translated as CASSPGQGGKGTEAFF. The chain recombines TRBV5-1 with TRBJ1-1; tentative D call: TRBD1 (5 bases). Germline V lookup: CDR1 SGHRS, CDR2 YFSETQ. V lost 4 bases and J lost 4, with 20 bases in between. The CDR3 spans 16 residues.

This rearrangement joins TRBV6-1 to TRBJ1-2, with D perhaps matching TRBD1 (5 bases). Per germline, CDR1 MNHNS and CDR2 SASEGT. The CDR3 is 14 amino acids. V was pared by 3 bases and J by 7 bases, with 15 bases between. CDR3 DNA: TGTGCCAGCAGTGAGCAGGGCGTGGGTAGTGGCTACACCTTC. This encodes CASSEQGVGSGYTF.

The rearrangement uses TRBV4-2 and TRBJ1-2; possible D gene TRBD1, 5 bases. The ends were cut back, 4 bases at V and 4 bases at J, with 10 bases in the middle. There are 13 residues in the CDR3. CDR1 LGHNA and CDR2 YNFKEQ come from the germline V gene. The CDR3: CASSPLGGYGYTF. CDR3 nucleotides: TGTGCCAGCAGCCCCCTCGGGGGCTATGGCTACACCTTC.

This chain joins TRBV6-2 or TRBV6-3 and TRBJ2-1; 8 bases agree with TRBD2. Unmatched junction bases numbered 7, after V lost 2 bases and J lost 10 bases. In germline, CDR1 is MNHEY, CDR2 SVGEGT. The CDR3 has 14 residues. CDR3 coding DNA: TGTGCCAGCAGTTACCCCGGGGGGGCCAAAGAGCAGTTCTTC. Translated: CASSYPGGAKEQFF.

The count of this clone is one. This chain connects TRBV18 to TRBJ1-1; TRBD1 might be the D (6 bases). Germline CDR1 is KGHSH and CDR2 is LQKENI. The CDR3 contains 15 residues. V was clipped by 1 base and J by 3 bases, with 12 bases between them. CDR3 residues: CASSPRSGVDTEAFF. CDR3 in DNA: TGTGCCAGCTCACCACGATCAGGGGTGGACACTGAAGCTTTCTTT.

The CDR3 region is CASSSGQGTGANVLTF. The CDR3 DNA reads as TGTGCCAGCAGCTCCGGACAGGGTACTGGGGCCAACGTCCTGACTTTC. The rearrangement uses TRBV7-6 and TRBJ2-6, with 8 nucleotides matching TRBD1. CDR1 is SGHVS and CDR2 is FNYEAQ in the germline V gene. The CDR3 runs to 16 residues. J gave up 2 bases and V 4 bases, and 4 bases lay outside the gene matches.

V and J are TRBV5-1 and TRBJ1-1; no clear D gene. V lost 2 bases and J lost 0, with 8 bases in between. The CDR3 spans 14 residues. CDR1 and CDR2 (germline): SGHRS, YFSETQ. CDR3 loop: CASSFDIMNTEAFF. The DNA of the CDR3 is TGCGCCAGCAGCTTCGACATTATGAACACTGAAGCTTTCTTT. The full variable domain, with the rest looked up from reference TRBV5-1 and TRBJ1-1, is KAGVTQTPRYLIKTRGQQVTLSCSPISGHRSVSWYQQTPGQGLQFLFEYFSETQRNKGNFPGRFSGRQFSNSRSEMNVSTLELGDSALYLCASSFDIMNTEAFFGQGTRLTVV.

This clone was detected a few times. The CDR3 DNA follows: TGTGCCAGCAGTAGATCCGGGACAGCCAACAATGAGCAGTTCTTC. This encodes CASSRSGTANNEQFF. The V and J genes are TRBV6-5 and TRBJ2-1, with 7 nucleotides matching TRBD1. Germline CDR1 and CDR2: MNHEY and SVGAGI. Trimming cost V 5 bases and J 5 bases; bases outside gene matches: 9. This CDR3 contains 15 residues.

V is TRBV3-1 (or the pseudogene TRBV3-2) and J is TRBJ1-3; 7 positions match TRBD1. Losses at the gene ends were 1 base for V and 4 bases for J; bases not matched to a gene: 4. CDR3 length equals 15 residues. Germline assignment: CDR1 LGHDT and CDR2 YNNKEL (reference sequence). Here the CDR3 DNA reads TGTGCCAGCAGCCAAGGTGACAGGGAGGGAAACACCATATATTTT. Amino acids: CASSQGDREGNTIYF.

CDR3: CASSKDSWDTQYF. The DNA for the CDR3 is TGTGCCAGCTCAAAGGACTCATGGGATACGCAGTATTTT. This chain uses TRBV6-4 with TRBJ2-3; possibly TRBD2 for D (5 bases). V shed 8 bases and J shed 6 bases, with 15 bases lying between them. CDR1 and CDR2 from the germline V gene are MRHNA and SNTAGT. This CDR3 comprises 13 residues.

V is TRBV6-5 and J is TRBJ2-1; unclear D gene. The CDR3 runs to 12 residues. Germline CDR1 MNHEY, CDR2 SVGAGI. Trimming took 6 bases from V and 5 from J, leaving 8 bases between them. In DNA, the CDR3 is TGTGCCAGCAGATTTGGAGACAATGAGCAGTTCTTC. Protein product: CASRFGDNEQFF.

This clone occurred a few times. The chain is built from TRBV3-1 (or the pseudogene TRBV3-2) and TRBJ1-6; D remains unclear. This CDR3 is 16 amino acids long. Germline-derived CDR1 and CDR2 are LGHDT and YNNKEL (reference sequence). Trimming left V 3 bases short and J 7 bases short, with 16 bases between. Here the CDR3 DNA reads TGTGCCAGCAGCCATGACCCTACGGGGTTAAATTCACCCCTCCACTTT. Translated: CASSHDPTGLNSPLHF.